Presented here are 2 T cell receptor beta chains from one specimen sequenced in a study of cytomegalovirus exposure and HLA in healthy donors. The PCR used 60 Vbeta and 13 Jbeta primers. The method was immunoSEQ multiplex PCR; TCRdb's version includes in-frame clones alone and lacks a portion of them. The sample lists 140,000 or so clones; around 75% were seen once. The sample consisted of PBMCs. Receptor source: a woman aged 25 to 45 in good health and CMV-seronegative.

The CDR3 sequence: CASRGLPSGGLQYV. Written as DNA, the CDR3 is TGTGCCAGCAGGGGGTTGCCTAGCGGGGGTTTGCAGTACGTC. This rearrangement joins TRBV28 to TRBJ2-7; TRBD2 aligns across 10 bases. Trimming removed 6 bases from V and 9 bases from J; junction bases left unmatched: 11. The CDR3 is 14 amino acids. Germline V lookup: CDR1 MDHEN, CDR2 SYDVKM.

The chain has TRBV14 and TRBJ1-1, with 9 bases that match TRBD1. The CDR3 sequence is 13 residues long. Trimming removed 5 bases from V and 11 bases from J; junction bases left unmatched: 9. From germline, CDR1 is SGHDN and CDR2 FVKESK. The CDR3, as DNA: TGTGCCAGCAGCAAACAGGGGGCTGTCGACGCTTTCTTT. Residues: CASSKQGAVDAFF.